This TCR beta chain stems from a study of T cell responses to AZD1222 COVID-19 vaccine. Study conclusions and caveats: Unmutated variant regions are reportedly the target of nearly half of TCRs that are spike-specific.

Libraries were prepared by immunoSEQ multiplex PCR; TCRdb keeps only in-frame clonotypes and omits some of them. The sample has roughly 80,000 clones, 88% seen once. CDR1 SGHRS and CDR2 YFSETQ come from the germline V gene. V was clipped by 4 bases and J by 2 bases, with 13 bases between them. There are 16 residues in the CDR3. About this clone itself: What it binds is not known.

The V gene is TRBV5-1, the J gene TRBJ1-6; the D gene is possibly TRBD1 (5 bases). This receptor was taken from an adult in good health. Sample: peripheral blood, taken on day 0 of MenACWY control vaccination. The CDR3 loop reads CASSQRTNTYNSPLHF. Here the CDR3 DNA reads TGCGCCAGCAGCCAACGGACAAACACCTATAATTCACCCCTCCACTTT.